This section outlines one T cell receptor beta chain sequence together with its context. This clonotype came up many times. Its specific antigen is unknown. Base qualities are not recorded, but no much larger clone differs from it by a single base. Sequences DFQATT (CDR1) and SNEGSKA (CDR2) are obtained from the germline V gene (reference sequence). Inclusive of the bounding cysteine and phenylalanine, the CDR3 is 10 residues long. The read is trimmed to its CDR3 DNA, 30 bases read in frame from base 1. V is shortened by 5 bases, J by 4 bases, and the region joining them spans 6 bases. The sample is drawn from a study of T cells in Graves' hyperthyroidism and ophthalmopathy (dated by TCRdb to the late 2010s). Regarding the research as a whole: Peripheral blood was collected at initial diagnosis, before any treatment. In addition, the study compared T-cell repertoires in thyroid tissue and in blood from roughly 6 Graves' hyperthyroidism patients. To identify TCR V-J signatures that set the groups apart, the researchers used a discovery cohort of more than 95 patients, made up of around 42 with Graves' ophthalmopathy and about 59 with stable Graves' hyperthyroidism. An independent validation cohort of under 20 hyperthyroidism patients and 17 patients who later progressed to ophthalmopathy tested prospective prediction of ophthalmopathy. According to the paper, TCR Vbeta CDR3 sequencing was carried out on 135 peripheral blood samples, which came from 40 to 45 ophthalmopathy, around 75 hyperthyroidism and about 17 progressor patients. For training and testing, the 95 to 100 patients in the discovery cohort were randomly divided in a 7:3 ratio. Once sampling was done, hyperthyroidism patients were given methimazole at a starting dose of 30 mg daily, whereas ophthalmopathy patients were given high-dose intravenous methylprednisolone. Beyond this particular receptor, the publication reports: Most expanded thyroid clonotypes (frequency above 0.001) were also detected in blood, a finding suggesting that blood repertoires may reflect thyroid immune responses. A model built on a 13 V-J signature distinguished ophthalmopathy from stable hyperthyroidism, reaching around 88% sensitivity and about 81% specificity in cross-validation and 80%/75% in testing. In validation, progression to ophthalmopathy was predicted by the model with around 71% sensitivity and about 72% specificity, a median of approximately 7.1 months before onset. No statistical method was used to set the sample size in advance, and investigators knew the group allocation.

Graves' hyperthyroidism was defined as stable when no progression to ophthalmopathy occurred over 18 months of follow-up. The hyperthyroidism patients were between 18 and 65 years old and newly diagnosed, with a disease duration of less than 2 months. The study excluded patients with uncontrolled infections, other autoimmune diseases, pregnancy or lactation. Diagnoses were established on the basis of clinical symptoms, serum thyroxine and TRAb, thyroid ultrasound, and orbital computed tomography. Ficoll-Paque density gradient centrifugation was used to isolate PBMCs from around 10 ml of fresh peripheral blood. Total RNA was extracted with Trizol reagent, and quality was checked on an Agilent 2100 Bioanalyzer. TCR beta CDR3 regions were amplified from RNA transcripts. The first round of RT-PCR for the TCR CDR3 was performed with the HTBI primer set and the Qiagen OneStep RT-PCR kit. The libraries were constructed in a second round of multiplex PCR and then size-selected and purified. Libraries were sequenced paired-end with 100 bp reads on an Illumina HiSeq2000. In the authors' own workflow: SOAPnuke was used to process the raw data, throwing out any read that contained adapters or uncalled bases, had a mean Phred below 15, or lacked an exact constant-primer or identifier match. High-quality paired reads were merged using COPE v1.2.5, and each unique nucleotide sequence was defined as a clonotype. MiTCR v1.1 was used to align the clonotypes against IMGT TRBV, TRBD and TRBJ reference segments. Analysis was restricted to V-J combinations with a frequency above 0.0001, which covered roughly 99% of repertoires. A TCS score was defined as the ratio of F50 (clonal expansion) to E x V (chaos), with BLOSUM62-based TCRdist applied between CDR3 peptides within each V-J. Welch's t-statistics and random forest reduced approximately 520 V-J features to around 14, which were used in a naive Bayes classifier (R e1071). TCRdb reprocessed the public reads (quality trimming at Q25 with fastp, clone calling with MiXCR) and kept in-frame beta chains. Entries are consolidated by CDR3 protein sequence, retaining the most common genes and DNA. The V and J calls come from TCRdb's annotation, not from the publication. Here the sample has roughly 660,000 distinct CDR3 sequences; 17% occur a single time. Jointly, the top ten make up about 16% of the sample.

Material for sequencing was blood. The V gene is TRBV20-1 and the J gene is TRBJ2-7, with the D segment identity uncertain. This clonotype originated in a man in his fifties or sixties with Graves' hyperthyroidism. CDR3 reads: CSAERYEQYF. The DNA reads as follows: TGCAGTGCTGAAAGATACGAGCAGTACTTC.